This TCR beta chain was identified in a study of lymphopenia after photon versus proton radiotherapy. As regards this clone: Its antigen is undetermined.

CDR3 length: 13 residues. Germline CDR1 SGHTA, CDR2 FQGTGA. Trimming removed 4 bases from V and 5 bases from J, with 9 bases in between. Libraries were prepared by immunoSEQ multiplex PCR; TCRdb keeps only in-frame clonotypes and omits some of them. The sample carries around 63,000 clones, 86% recorded once. Findings and limits, study-wide: Proton therapy kept repertoires fairly stable, unlike photons, which gained effector/memory cells.

The sample consisted of peripheral blood, taken from a patient treated with photon-based radiotherapy. The rearrangement joins TRBV7-3 to TRBJ2-1; D is perhaps TRBD2 (5 bases). The TCR comes from a man aged 35-49 years with gastric cancer. The CDR3 reads CASSSPGDNEQFF. The DNA for the CDR3 is TGTGCCAGCAGCTCCCCCGGGGACAATGAGCAGTTCTTC.